Listed here are 13 T cell receptor beta chains from one sample, sequenced in a study of blood T cell repertoires in COVID-19. Assay used: immunoSEQ multiplex PCR; TCRdb lists only in-frame clones, some missing. The table lists some 510,000 clones, 88% of them singletons. The sample consisted of PBMCs or T cells enriched from blood (not recorded which). These receptors all stem from a woman in her 40s who had recovered from COVID-19.

To note about this clone: Different DNA sequences within this sample yield the same CDR3. V and J are TRBV5-1 and TRBJ2-5; 9 nucleotides agree with TRBD1. Trimming cost V 0 bases and J 4 bases; bases outside gene matches: 1. Germline V CDR1 and CDR2: SGHRS, YFSETQ. This CDR3 has 14 amino acids. The CDR3 reads CASSLGQGGETQYF. CDR3 in DNA: TGCGCCAGCAGCTTGGGACAGGGGGGAGAGACCCAGTACTTC.

This clone was detected only once. The chain links TRBV6-5 to TRBJ1-2; 9 nucleotides match TRBD1. This CDR3 spans 14 amino acids. V shed 5 bases, J shed 7 bases, and the junction held 8 bases outside the gene matches. CDR1 and CDR2 from the germline V gene are MNHEY and SVGAGI. As DNA, the CDR3 is TGTGCCAGCAGTCATACGCGGACAGGGGTTGGCTACACCTTC. Translation: CASSHTRTGVGYTF.

This clone was seen a single time. The chain combines TRBV11-3 with TRBJ2-3; TRBD2 matches at 8 bases. The CDR3 length is 16 residues. V shed 2 bases and J 2 bases; nucleotides not matched to a gene: 6. Germline CDR1 is SGHNT and CDR2 is YENEEA. CDR3 in amino acids: CASSLLVTSDTDTQYF. CDR3 coding DNA: TGTGCCAGCAGCTTATTGGTGACTAGCGACACAGATACGCAGTATTTT.

CDR3 region: CASSLAGADTQYF. Written as DNA, the CDR3 is TGCGCCAGCAGCTTGGCCGGAGCAGATACGCAGTATTTT. J is TRBJ2-3 and V is TRBV5-1, with D uncertain. Germline V gives CDR1 SGHRS, CDR2 YFSETQ. V lost 0 bases and J 4 bases, leaving 6 bases between the germline ends. The CDR3 contains 13 residues.

V usage is TRBV15 and J usage is TRBJ2-1; 11 bases are shared with TRBD1. The V gene's germline CDR1 is LNHNV and CDR2 YYDKDF (reference sequence). CDR3 length: 15 amino acids. Trimming at V came to 7 bases and at J to 9 bases, leaving 11 bases not matched to a gene. CDR3 sequence: CATKGGGQGAGEQFF. For the CDR3, the DNA is TGTGCCACCAAGGGGGGCGGACAGGGGGCGGGTGAGCAGTTCTTC.

This clone was counted only a few times. V usage is TRBV6-2 or TRBV6-3 and J usage is TRBJ2-7; no clear D. This CDR3 region has 17 residues. In germline, CDR1 is MNHEY, CDR2 SVGEGT. The V end was cut by 4 bases, the J end by 2 bases, with 21 bases between. The CDR3 sequence is CASSFRDRRQTPYEQYF. The CDR3 DNA sequence: TGTGCCAGCAGTTTTCGCGATCGTCGACAAACTCCCTACGAGCAGTACTTC.

CDR3 sequence (DNA): TGTGCCAGCAGCTTGGGGGGGCGCAGGGGCTACACCTTC. Encoded protein: CASSLGGRRGYTF. This chain connects TRBV7-2 to TRBJ1-2, with D possibly being TRBD1 (6 bases). CDR3 length: 13 residues. Trimming removed 3 bases from V and 8 bases from J, with 13 bases in between. CDR1 is SGHTA, CDR2 FQGNSA, per germline.

This chain joins TRBV4-3 and TRBJ2-1; 11 nucleotides agree with TRBD2. Germline CDR1 is LGHNA and CDR2 is YSLEER. Trimming took 4 bases from V and 8 from J; bases not matched to a gene: 7. The CDR3 covers 15 residues. DNA of the CDR3: TGCGCCAGCAGCCGTAATAGCGGGAGGGGCGATGAGCAGTTCTTC. Translating gives CASSRNSGRGDEQFF.

The chain combines TRBV7-9 with TRBJ1-4, with D perhaps TRBD1 (6 bases). V lost 2 bases, J lost 8 bases, and 9 bases lay in between. The CDR3 is 13 residues long. In germline, CDR1 is SEHNR, CDR2 FQNEAQ (reference sequence). The CDR3 bases are TGTGCCAGCAGCTTAATCCAGGGGGAAAAACTGTTTTTT. This translates into CASSLIQGEKLFF. Full variable domain (outside the CDR3, taken from reference TRBV7-9 and TRBJ1-4): DTGVSQNPRHKITKRGQNVTFRCDPISEHNRLYWYRQTLGQGPEFLTYFQNEAQLEKSRLLSDRFSAERPKGSFSTLEIQRTEQGDSAMYLCASSLIQGEKLFFGSGTQLSVL.

The V and J genes are TRBV7-2 and TRBJ1-2, with 7 positions matching TRBD1. The V gene's germline CDR1 is SGHTA and CDR2 FQGNSA. Trimming removed 5 bases from V and 6 bases from J; junction bases left unmatched: 9. The CDR3 loop spans 14 amino acids. Here the CDR3 reads CASSPLQGRHGYTF. The DNA of the CDR3 is TGTGCCAGCAGCCCATTACAGGGGCGGCATGGCTACACCTTC.

In DNA, the CDR3 is TGTGCCAGCAGCCAAGCTGGACAGGGGGCGCTTGGCTACACCTTC. It yields the protein CASSQAGQGALGYTF. J is TRBJ1-2 and V is TRBV3-1 (or the pseudogene TRBV3-2), with 11 bases fitting TRBD1. V trimming: 1 base; J trimming: 7 bases; junction bases outside the gene matches: 5. This CDR3 is 15 amino acids long. Germline CDR1 and CDR2: LGHDT and YNNKEL (reference sequence).

This rearrangement joins TRBV6-2 or TRBV6-3 to TRBJ2-7; tentatively, D is TRBD1 (6 bases). This CDR3 comprises 16 residues. V dropped 0 bases and J dropped 4 bases, with 16 bases sitting between them. Germline V CDR1 and CDR2: MNHEY, SVGEGT. The CDR3 DNA is TGTGCCAGCAGTTACTCTTGGGCAGGGACAACTTACGAGCAGTACTTC. As protein: CASSYSWAGTTYEQYF.

This clone has only a few counts. The chain uses TRBV5-1 and TRBJ2-1; TRBD2 agrees at 7 bases. This CDR3 contains 15 residues. V lost 1 base, J lost 8 bases, and 9 bases stayed unmatched. Germline loops: CDR1 SGHRS, CDR2 YFSETQ. Written as DNA, the CDR3 is TGCGCCAGCAGCTTGTCTAGCGGCAGTGTGGATGAGCAGTTCTTC. The encoded protein is CASSLSSGSVDEQFF.